This TCR beta chain derives from a study of early T cells in non-severe SARS-CoV-2 infection. The CDR3 covers 15 residues. CDR1 and CDR2 from the germline V gene are MNHNY and SVGAGI (reference sequence). Trimming removed 2 bases from V and 1 base from J, with 10 bases in between. MiXCR, run by TCRdb on the 5' RACE reads, gives a single entry per CDR3 protein. The sample yields some 85,000 distinct CDR3 sequences, approximately 14% seen once. The chain carries TRBV6-6 and TRBJ2-3, with D possibly matching TRBD2 (6 bases). This receptor was identified in an adult who was a healthcare worker with PCR-confirmed SARS-CoV-2 infection or an uninfected control (not recorded which). Sample: whole blood. CDR3 bases: TGTGCCAGCAGTTACGGGCGGGATCGCACAGATACGCAGTATTTT. Its protein product is CASSYGRDRTDTQYF.